This T cell receptor beta chain was captured in a study of CD8+CD57+ T cells in acquired aplastic anemia. Overall study context: Isolated CD4+ and CD8+ cells, once sorted, yielded DNA averaging around 3 ug. Healthy donors averaged about 9.8 million reads for CD4+ cells.

Trimming at V came to 5 bases and at J to 9 bases, leaving 10 bases not matched to a gene. The length of the CDR3 is 14 residues. CDR1 and CDR2 (germline): DFQATT, SNEGSKA (reference sequence). Notes on the study in general: Patients and controls shared twenty-nine CD8+ CDR3 sequences, highly expressed in patients.

Concerning this clonotype: What it recognizes is unknown.

Genomic DNA provided the template from which TCR beta VDJ and CDR3 profiles were obtained. TCRdb re-called the reads through MiXCR, storing one row per CDR3 protein. The sample contains a few hundred thousand distinct CDR3 sequences, 55% to 70% of which appear only once. The sequenced sample consisted of sorted CD4+, CD8+, or CD8+CD57+ T cells (not recorded which) from PBMCs. This sequence was found in a human donor in good health, serving as a control. The chain has TRBV20-1 and TRBJ1-6, with 7 bases lining up with TRBD1. Here the CDR3 DNA reads TGCAGTGCTGCCGGGACAGCCTCATCTTCACCCCTCCACTTT. It translates to CSAAGTASSSPLHF.